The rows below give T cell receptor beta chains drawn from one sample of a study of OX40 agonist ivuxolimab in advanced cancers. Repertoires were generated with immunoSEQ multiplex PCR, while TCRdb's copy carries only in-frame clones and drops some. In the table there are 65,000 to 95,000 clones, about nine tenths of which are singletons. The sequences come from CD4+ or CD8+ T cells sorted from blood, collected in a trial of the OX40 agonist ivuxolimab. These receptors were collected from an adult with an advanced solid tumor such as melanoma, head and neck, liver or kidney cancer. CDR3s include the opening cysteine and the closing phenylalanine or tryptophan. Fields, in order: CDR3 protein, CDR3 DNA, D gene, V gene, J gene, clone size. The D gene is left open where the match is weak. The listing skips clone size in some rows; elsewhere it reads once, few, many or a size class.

cdr3_aa: CASSSPLGYGYTF
cdr3_nt: TGTGCCAGCAGCTCCCCTTTGGGCTATGGCTACACCTTC
d_call: NA
v_call: TRBV7-2
j_call: TRBJ1-2
clone_size: NA

cdr3_aa: CASSSPGTSGTEAATF
cdr3_nt: TGTGCCAGCAGCTCCCCGGGGACTAGCGGGACTGAAGCAGCAACGTTT
d_call: TRBD2
v_call: TRBV5-4
j_call: TRBJ2-3
clone_size: once

cdr3_aa: CASSVGLAGEETQYF
cdr3_nt: TGTGCCAGCAGCGTCGGACTAGCGGGAGAGGAGACCCAGTACTTC
d_call: TRBD2
v_call: TRBV7-2
j_call: TRBJ2-5
clone_size: NA

cdr3_aa: CASSLTMGPATEAFF
cdr3_nt: TGTGCCAGCAGCTTAACCATGGGTCCGGCGACTGAAGCTTTCTTT
d_call: NA
v_call: TRBV7-3
j_call: TRBJ1-1
clone_size: NA

cdr3_aa: CASSWGGQGEQPQHF
cdr3_nt: TGTGCCAGCAGTTGGGGCGGGCAGGGAGAACAGCCCCAGCATTTT
d_call: NA
v_call: TRBV28
j_call: TRBJ1-5
clone_size: once

cdr3_aa: CASSNTGNQYEQYF
cdr3_nt: TGTGCCAGCTCAAATACCGGGAATCAATACGAGCAGTACTTC
d_call: NA
v_call: TRBV18
j_call: TRBJ2-7
clone_size: NA

cdr3_aa: CASSLGSGRTDTQYF
cdr3_nt: TGTGCCAGCAGCTTAGGGAGCGGGCGCACAGATACGCAGTATTTT
d_call: NA
v_call: TRBV7-9
j_call: TRBJ2-3
clone_size: NA

cdr3_aa: CASSSGSGSLYNEQFF
cdr3_nt: TGTGCCAGCAGCTCGGGATCCGGATCCCTATACAATGAGCAGTTCTTC
d_call: NA
v_call: TRBV5-4
j_call: TRBJ2-1
clone_size: once

cdr3_aa: CASSSRQGYGYTF
cdr3_nt: TGTGCCAGCAGTTCACGACAGGGTTATGGCTACACCTTC
d_call: TRBD1
v_call: TRBV28
j_call: TRBJ1-2
clone_size: NA

cdr3_aa: CASTRTRSTDTQYF
cdr3_nt: TGTGCCAGCACCAGGACTAGGAGCACAGATACGCAGTATTTT
d_call: TRBD2
v_call: TRBV9
j_call: TRBJ2-3
clone_size: NA

cdr3_aa: CAWRNRSFGTIYF
cdr3_nt: TGTGCCTGGAGAAACAGGTCTTTTGGCACCATATATTTT
d_call: NA
v_call: TRBV30
j_call: TRBJ1-3
clone_size: NA

cdr3_aa: CSGEQGESTEAFF
cdr3_nt: TGCAGCGGGGAACAGGGTGAGTCAACTGAAGCTTTCTTT
d_call: NA
v_call: TRBV29-1
j_call: TRBJ1-1
clone_size: NA

cdr3_aa: CASSQSCENTEAFF
cdr3_nt: TGCGCCAGCAGTCAATCTTGCGAGAACACTGAAGCTTTCTTT
d_call: NA
v_call: TRBV23-1
j_call: TRBJ1-1
clone_size: NA

cdr3_aa: CASSYSTGGDTEAFF
cdr3_nt: TGTGCCAGCAGTTACTCTACAGGGGGAGATACTGAAGCTTTCTTT
d_call: TRBD1
v_call: TRBV6-5
j_call: TRBJ1-1
clone_size: NA

cdr3_aa: CASSYGGGNEQFF
cdr3_nt: TGTGCCAGCAGTTACGGGGGGGGTAATGAGCAGTTCTTC
d_call: TRBD2
v_call: TRBV6-6
j_call: TRBJ2-1
clone_size: NA

cdr3_aa: CASSLAAGTTGELFF
cdr3_nt: TGCGCCAGCAGCTTGGCGGCAGGGACCACCGGGGAGCTGTTTTTT
d_call: NA
v_call: TRBV5-1
j_call: TRBJ2-2
clone_size: NA

cdr3_aa: CASSELTGEVEKLFF
cdr3_nt: TGTGCCAGCAGTGAATTGACAGGAGAAGTTGAAAAACTGTTTTTT
d_call: NA
v_call: TRBV2
j_call: TRBJ1-4
clone_size: NA

cdr3_aa: CASTRAWQGSYNEQFF
cdr3_nt: TGTGCCAGCACCAGGGCCTGGCAGGGCTCCTACAATGAGCAGTTCTTC
d_call: NA
v_call: TRBV11-3
j_call: TRBJ2-1
clone_size: NA

cdr3_aa: CASRLTGRGNQPQHF
cdr3_nt: TGTGCCAGCAGACTGACAGGGAGGGGTAATCAGCCCCAGCATTTT
d_call: TRBD1
v_call: TRBV28
j_call: TRBJ1-5
clone_size: NA

cdr3_aa: CASSYLMSGGGEQFF
cdr3_nt: TGTGCCAGCAGTTACCTGATGAGCGGGGGGGGTGAGCAGTTCTTC
d_call: TRBD2
v_call: TRBV6-5
j_call: TRBJ2-1
clone_size: NA

cdr3_aa: CATRTSGRGIGRYEQYF
cdr3_nt: TGTGCCACTAGGACTAGCGGGAGAGGCATCGGCCGCTACGAGCAGTACTTC
d_call: TRBD2
v_call: TRBV28
j_call: TRBJ2-7
clone_size: NA

cdr3_aa: CASGLGLAGVHEQFF
cdr3_nt: TGTGCTAGTGGTCTCGGACTAGCGGGAGTCCATGAGCAGTTCTTC
d_call: TRBD2
v_call: TRBV12-5
j_call: TRBJ2-1
clone_size: NA

cdr3_aa: CASSPEGWAGADTQYF
cdr3_nt: TGCGCCAGCAGCCCGGAGGGTTGGGCCGGGGCAGATACGCAGTATTTT
d_call: NA
v_call: TRBV5-1
j_call: TRBJ2-3
clone_size: NA

cdr3_aa: CASSYPAGGQPQHF
cdr3_nt: TGTGCCAGCAGTTATCCCGCAGGTGGGCAGCCCCAGCATTTT
d_call: NA
v_call: TRBV6-6
j_call: TRBJ1-5
clone_size: NA

cdr3_aa: CASSPSVGPF
cdr3_nt: TGTGCCAGCAGTCCCTCGGTAGGGCCATTT
d_call: NA
v_call: TRBV27
j_call: TRBJ1-1
clone_size: few

cdr3_aa: CSAGGFGYTF
cdr3_nt: TGCAGTGCAGGGGGGTTCGGCTACACCTTC
d_call: NA
v_call: TRBV20-1
j_call: TRBJ1-2
clone_size: NA

cdr3_aa: CASSTGDQPQHF
cdr3_nt: TGTGCCAGCAGCACAGGGGATCAGCCCCAGCATTTT
d_call: TRBD1
v_call: TRBV28
j_call: TRBJ1-5
clone_size: NA

cdr3_aa: CASSQDSRISNQPQHF
cdr3_nt: TGCGCCAGCAGCCAAGATAGCAGGATTAGCAATCAGCCCCAGCATTTT
d_call: NA
v_call: TRBV4-1
j_call: TRBJ1-5
clone_size: NA

cdr3_aa: CASRLGGQGIYEQYF
cdr3_nt: TGTGCCAGCAGATTAGGGGGACAGGGTATTTACGAGCAGTACTTC
d_call: TRBD1
v_call: TRBV6-1
j_call: TRBJ2-7
clone_size: NA

cdr3_aa: CASRTRDRGAGTGELFF
cdr3_nt: TGTGCCAGCAGAACCAGGGACAGGGGGGCGGGCACCGGGGAGCTGTTTTTT
d_call: TRBD1
v_call: TRBV25-1
j_call: TRBJ2-2
clone_size: NA

cdr3_aa: CAVTGTGVYEQYF
cdr3_nt: TGTGCCGTAACCGGGACAGGGGTGTACGAGCAGTACTTC
d_call: TRBD1
v_call: TRBV10-3
j_call: TRBJ2-7
clone_size: NA

cdr3_aa: CASSLTASGPNFSQYF
cdr3_nt: TGTGCCAGCAGCTTAACGGCTAGCGGGCCGAATTTTTCCCAGTACTTC
d_call: TRBD2
v_call: TRBV7-3
j_call: TRBJ2-5
clone_size: once

cdr3_aa: CASSYSKLFF
cdr3_nt: TGTGCCAGCAGTTACTCAAAACTGTTTTTT
d_call: NA
v_call: TRBV6-6
j_call: TRBJ1-4
clone_size: NA

cdr3_aa: CASSLQGKPYNEQFF
cdr3_nt: TGTGCCAGCAGCTTACAGGGGAAGCCGTACAATGAGCAGTTCTTC
d_call: TRBD1
v_call: TRBV27
j_call: TRBJ2-1
clone_size: few

cdr3_aa: CASSPEWRETQYF
cdr3_nt: TGTGCCAGCTCACCCGAATGGAGGGAGACCCAGTACTTC
d_call: NA
v_call: TRBV18
j_call: TRBJ2-5
clone_size: NA

cdr3_aa: CAISESELALNEQFF
cdr3_nt: TGTGCCATCAGTGAGTCGGAACTAGCCCTCAATGAGCAGTTCTTC
d_call: NA
v_call: TRBV10-3
j_call: TRBJ2-1
clone_size: NA

cdr3_aa: CASSQGDRGPDTQYF
cdr3_nt: TGCGCCAGCAGCCAAGGGGACAGGGGGCCAGATACGCAGTATTTT
d_call: TRBD1
v_call: TRBV4-1
j_call: TRBJ2-3
clone_size: NA

cdr3_aa: CASSGGQGARDEQYF
cdr3_nt: TGTGCCAGCAGCGGGGGACAGGGGGCTAGGGACGAGCAGTACTTC
d_call: TRBD1
v_call: TRBV7-9
j_call: TRBJ2-7
clone_size: NA

cdr3_aa: CASSFDTLDYGYTF
cdr3_nt: TGTGCCAGCAGCTTCGACACCCTCGACTATGGCTACACCTTC
d_call: NA
v_call: TRBV7-9
j_call: TRBJ1-2
clone_size: NA

cdr3_aa: CASSKGSGRNTGELFF
cdr3_nt: TGTGCCAGCAGCAAAGGCAGCGGGAGGAACACCGGGGAGCTGTTTTTT
d_call: NA
v_call: TRBV21-1
j_call: TRBJ2-2
clone_size: NA

cdr3_aa: CASGWVAGGRETQYF
cdr3_nt: TGTGCCAGTGGCTGGGTAGCGGGAGGACGGGAGACCCAGTACTTC
d_call: TRBD2
v_call: TRBV19
j_call: TRBJ2-5
clone_size: NA

cdr3_aa: CASSIDLGGASTDTQYF
cdr3_nt: TGTGCCAGTAGTATAGATCTAGGGGGGGCGAGCACAGATACGCAGTATTTT
d_call: NA
v_call: TRBV19
j_call: TRBJ2-3
clone_size: NA

cdr3_aa: CASSPLSGVSYNEQFF
cdr3_nt: TGTGCTAGCAGCCCCCTTAGTGGAGTATCCTACAATGAGCAGTTCTTC
d_call: NA
v_call: TRBV7-7
j_call: TRBJ2-1
clone_size: NA

cdr3_aa: CASSLRAANTGELFF
cdr3_nt: TGTGCCAGCAGCTTAAGGGCGGCGAACACCGGGGAGCTGTTTTTT
d_call: NA
v_call: TRBV11-3
j_call: TRBJ2-2
clone_size: NA

cdr3_aa: CASSFGVAGGEQFF
cdr3_nt: TGTGCCAGCAGTTTCGGGGTCGCGGGCGGTGAGCAGTTCTTC
d_call: NA
v_call: TRBV28
j_call: TRBJ2-1
clone_size: NA

cdr3_aa: CASSLGLDGSGELFF
cdr3_nt: TGTGCCAGCAGCTTAGGACTAGACGGGAGCGGGGAGCTGTTTTTT
d_call: NA
v_call: TRBV7-9
j_call: TRBJ2-2
clone_size: NA

cdr3_aa: CASSRRTVLNYGYTF
cdr3_nt: TGTGCCAGCAGCCGTCGGACAGTCCTTAACTATGGCTACACCTTC
d_call: NA
v_call: TRBV5-6
j_call: TRBJ1-2
clone_size: NA

cdr3_aa: CASSQEQPMWSGLRRGTDTQYF
cdr3_nt: TGTGCCAGCAGCCAAGAACAGCCCATGTGGAGCGGCCTTAGGCGGGGCACAGATACGCAGTATTTT
d_call: NA
v_call: TRBV14
j_call: TRBJ2-3
clone_size: NA

cdr3_aa: CASSLEVAGGRGATDTQYF
cdr3_nt: TGTGCCAGCAGCTTAGAGGTTGCGGGAGGGCGCGGGGCCACAGATACGCAGTATTTT
d_call: TRBD2
v_call: TRBV13
j_call: TRBJ2-3
clone_size: NA

cdr3_aa: CASSSGGVDTEAFF
cdr3_nt: TGTGCCAGCAGCTCCGGGGGGGTAGACACTGAAGCTTTCTTT
d_call: NA
v_call: TRBV11-3
j_call: TRBJ1-1
clone_size: NA